These 15 T cell receptor beta chains originate from one sample sequenced in a study of CD8 T cells in ankylosing spondylitis. TCRdb independently ran MiXCR on the 5' RACE reads; one entry per CDR3 protein. The table has 250,000 to 350,000 distinct CDR3 sequences, around 21% seen once. Sequenced: blood, either unsorted or a sorted T cell fraction (not recorded which). The receptor source for this set is a female donor with ankylosing spondylitis or in good health (not recorded which).

The chain joins TRBV28 to TRBJ2-1, with a tentative D call TRBD2 (6 bases). Trimming removed 8 bases from V and 7 bases from J, with 18 bases in between. Germline loops: CDR1 MDHEN, CDR2 SYDVKM. The CDR3 is 14 residues long. The CDR3: CASFEGGPGNEQFF. The CDR3 region has the DNA TGTGCCAGCTTTGAGGGAGGACCGGGGAATGAGCAGTTCTTC.

This chain links TRBV28 with TRBJ2-1, with 7 bases aligning to TRBD2. This CDR3 has 15 amino acids. V shed 4 bases and J 5 bases; nucleotides not matched to a gene: 8. Germline CDR1 MDHEN, CDR2 SYDVKM. Here the CDR3 DNA reads TGTGCCAGCAGTTCCAGCGGGGATTGGAACAATGAGCAGTTCTTC. Its translation is CASSSSGDWNNEQFF.

V and J are TRBV20-1 and TRBJ2-7; tentatively, D is TRBD2 (5 bases). The CDR3 is made up of 15 amino acids. The V end was cut by 4 bases, the J end by 4 bases, with 20 bases between. The germline V gene has CDR1 DFQATT and CDR2 SNEGSKA (reference sequence). The chain's CDR3 is CSATTFSGPGYEQYF. The CDR3 nucleotides read TGCAGTGCTACAACCTTCAGCGGACCAGGATACGAGCAGTACTTC.

On this clonotype: Given a much more abundant clone one base away, this may be a read error. V usage is TRBV12-3 or TRBV12-4 and J usage is TRBJ2-2; TRBD2 matches at 9 bases. CDR3 length: 14 amino acids. This chain's CDR3 is CDSREREDTGELFF. CDR3 DNA: TGTGACAGCAGGGAGCGGGAGGACACCGGGGAGCTGTTTTTT.

Notes on this clonotype: Relative to the germline gene, one junction end is altered; a read error may explain this. This chain joins TRBV10-3 and TRBJ2-7, with 8 bases identical to TRBD2. The CDR3 sequence is 15 residues long. Germline assignment: CDR1 ENHRY and CDR2 SYGVKD. CDR3 residues: CAITSGGGRQNERYF. CDR3 coding DNA: TGTGCCATCACGTCGGGGGGCGGGAGGCAAAATGAGCGGTACTTC.

This clonotype has only a few counts. V is TRBV20-1 and J is TRBJ2-1; tentative D call: TRBD1 (5 bases). The CDR3 has 14 residues. CDR1 is DFQATT and CDR2 is SNEGSKA in the germline V gene (reference sequence). The V end lost 4 bases, the J end lost 4 bases, and 14 bases lay between the germline ends. The CDR3 sequence is CSANLGVGYNEQFF. The DNA for the CDR3 is TGCAGTGCTAACTTAGGGGTGGGGTACAATGAGCAGTTCTTC.

The chain uses TRBV6-1 and TRBJ2-3; 8 nucleotides line up with TRBD1. Germline values: CDR1 MNHNS, CDR2 SASEGT. The trim removed 8 bases at V and 4 bases at J, leaving 11 bases unmatched. The length of the CDR3 is 15 residues. This CDR3 reads CASGTTGVTPDTQYF. The CDR3 DNA reads TGTGCCAGCGGGACGACAGGGGTGACCCCAGATACGCAGTATTTT.

This clonotype was seen only a few times. J is TRBJ2-7 and V is TRBV20-1; 8 nucleotides align to TRBD2. This CDR3 contains 15 residues. Germline V gene data show CDR1 as DFQATT and CDR2 as SNEGSKA (reference sequence). Unmatched junction bases numbered 9, after V lost 5 bases and J lost 0 bases. CDR3 residues: CSAGVHGLASYEQYF. The CDR3 nucleotides read TGCAGTGCTGGCGTACATGGACTAGCCTCCTACGAGCAGTACTTC.

This clonotype was seen more than once but under ten times. The chain is built from TRBV7-9 and TRBJ1-1; tentatively, D is TRBD1 (5 bases). The CDR3 consists of 13 residues. V was shortened by 3 bases and J by 7 bases, with 12 bases between the two germline ends. CDR1 SEHNR and CDR2 FQNEAQ come from the germline V gene (reference sequence). The CDR3 DNA reads TGTGCCAGCAGCTTCTCAGGGAATAATGAAGCTTTCTTT. This codes for CASSFSGNNEAFF.

The chain is built from TRBV15 and TRBJ2-4; D not resolved. The V and J ends lost 5 bases and 8 bases respectively, with 13 bases between them. Germline CDR1 and CDR2: LNHNV and YYDKDF (reference sequence). The CDR3 runs 13 residues. The CDR3 DNA is TGTGCCACCAGCGGCTCCGGATGGGACATTCAGTACTTC. Residues: CATSGSGWDIQYF.

This clonotype was counted only a few times. J is TRBJ2-7 and V is TRBV4-3; no reliable D call. Germline V gene lookup returns CDR1 LGHNA and CDR2 YSLEER. CDR3 length equals 13 residues. The ends were cut back, 6 bases at V and 1 base at J, with 10 bases in the middle. CDR3 nucleotide sequence: TGCGCCAGCAGTCACAGAGATTCCTACGAGCAGTACTTC. It codes for CASSHRDSYEQYF.

This chain connects TRBV5-1 to TRBJ2-1; the match to TRBD2 covers 12 bases. Losses at the gene ends were 4 bases for V and 4 bases for J; bases not matched to a gene: 9. The length of the CDR3 is 17 residues. Germline CDR1 reads SGHRS; CDR2 reads YFSETQ. CDR3 DNA sequence: TGCGCCAGCAGCCTGGGGACTAGCGGGTTGGCTTACAATGAGCAGTTCTTC. It codes for CASSLGTSGLAYNEQFF.

The genes are TRBV20-1 and TRBJ2-1, with 13 bases fitting TRBD2. The CDR3 is made up of 15 amino acids. The V gene's germline CDR1 is DFQATT and CDR2 SNEGSKA (reference sequence). Trimming took 6 bases from V and 7 from J; bases not matched to a gene: 9. The CDR3, as DNA: TGCAGTGCCCCGCGGACTAGCGGGAGTTGGAATGAGCAGTTCTTC. This codes for CSAPRTSGSWNEQFF.

This clonotype was counted only a few times. The V call is TRBV19, the J call TRBJ1-1, with D unclear. The germline V gene has CDR1 LNHDA and CDR2 SQIVND (reference sequence). Trimming left V 6 bases short and J 1 base short, with 12 bases between. CDR3 length equals 14 residues. The CDR3 region is CASRPPGRNTEAFF. The CDR3 DNA is TGTGCCAGTAGGCCCCCGGGTAGGAACACTGAAGCTTTCTTT.

This clonotype was observed a handful of times. The CDR3 reads CAISVDRGFSGYTF. In DNA, the CDR3 is TGTGCCATCAGTGTGGACAGGGGGTTTAGTGGCTACACCTTC. This chain connects TRBV10-3 to TRBJ1-2, with TRBD1 matching over 10 bases. There are 14 residues in the CDR3. Germline V gene lookup returns CDR1 ENHRY and CDR2 SYGVKD. J gave up 7 bases and V 4 bases, and 6 bases lay outside the gene matches.